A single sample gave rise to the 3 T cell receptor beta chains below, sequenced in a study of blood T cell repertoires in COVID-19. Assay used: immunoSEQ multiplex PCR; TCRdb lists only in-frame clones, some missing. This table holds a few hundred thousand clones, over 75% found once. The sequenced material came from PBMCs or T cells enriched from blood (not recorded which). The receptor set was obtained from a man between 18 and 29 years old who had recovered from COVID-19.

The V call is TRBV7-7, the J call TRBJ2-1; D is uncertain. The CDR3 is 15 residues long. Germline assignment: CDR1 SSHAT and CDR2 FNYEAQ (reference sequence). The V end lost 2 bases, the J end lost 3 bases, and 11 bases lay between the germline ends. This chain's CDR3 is CASSLTWSSYNEQFF. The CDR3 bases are TGTGCCAGCAGCTTAACTTGGAGCAGCTACAATGAGCAGTTCTTC.

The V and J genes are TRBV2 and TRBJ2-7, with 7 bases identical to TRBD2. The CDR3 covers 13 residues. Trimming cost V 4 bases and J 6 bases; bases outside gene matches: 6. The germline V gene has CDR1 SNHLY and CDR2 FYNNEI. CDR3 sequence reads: CASSVAGVGEQYF. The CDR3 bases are TGTGCCAGCAGTGTGGCGGGGGTCGGCGAGCAGTACTTC. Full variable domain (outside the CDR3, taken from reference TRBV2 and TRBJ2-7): EPEVTQTPSHQVTQMGQEVILRCVPISNHLYFYWYRQILGQKVEFLVSFYNNEISEKSEIFDDQFSVERPDGSNFTLKIRSTKLEDSAMYFCASSVAGVGEQYFGPGTRLTVT.

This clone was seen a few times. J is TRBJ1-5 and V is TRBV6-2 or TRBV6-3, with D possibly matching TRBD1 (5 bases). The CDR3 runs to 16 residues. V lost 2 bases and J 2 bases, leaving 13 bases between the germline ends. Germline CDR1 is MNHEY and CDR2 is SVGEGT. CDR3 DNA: TGTGCCAGCAGTTACCCGGCAGGGTTGGGCAATCAGCCCCAGCATTTT. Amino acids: CASSYPAGLGNQPQHF.